The T cell receptor beta chain under discussion was sequenced for a study of graft-versus-host responses after intestinal transplantation. Study details: Recipients received multivisceral, liver-intestinal, or isolated intestinal transplants.

The repertoire was sequenced with immunoSEQ multiplex PCR; TCRdb's copy has only in-frame clones and lacks some. This sample has some 85,000 clones, with 85% to 95% found just once. Deletions cut 3 bases from V and 5 bases from J, with 7 bases between. From germline, CDR1 is LNHDA and CDR2 SQIVND (reference sequence). The CDR3 covers 12 residues. Notes on this clone: No antigen is known for it.

This chain uses TRBV19 with TRBJ1-2; unclear D gene. This TCR was recovered from a human donor who was the organ donor for an intestinal transplant. The sequencing here drew on unstimulated CD8+ T cells sorted from spleen or lymph node cells, taken before transplant. The CDR3 nucleotides read TGTGCCAGTAGTATCGGGGAATATGGCTACACCTTC. This translates into CASSIGEYGYTF.